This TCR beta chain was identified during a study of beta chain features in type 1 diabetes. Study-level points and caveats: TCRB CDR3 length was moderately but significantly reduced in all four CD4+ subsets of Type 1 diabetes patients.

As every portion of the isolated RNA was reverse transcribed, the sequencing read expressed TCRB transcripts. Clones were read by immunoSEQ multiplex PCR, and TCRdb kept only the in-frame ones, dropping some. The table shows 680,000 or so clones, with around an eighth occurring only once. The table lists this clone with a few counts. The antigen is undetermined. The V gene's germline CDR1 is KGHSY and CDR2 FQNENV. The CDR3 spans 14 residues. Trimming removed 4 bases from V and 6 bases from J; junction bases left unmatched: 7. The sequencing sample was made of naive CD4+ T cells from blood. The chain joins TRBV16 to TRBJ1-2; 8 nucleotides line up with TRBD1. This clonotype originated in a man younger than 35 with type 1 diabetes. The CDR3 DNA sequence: TGTGCCAGCAGCCTTGGACAGGGTTGGGATGGCTACACCTTC. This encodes CASSLGQGWDGYTF.